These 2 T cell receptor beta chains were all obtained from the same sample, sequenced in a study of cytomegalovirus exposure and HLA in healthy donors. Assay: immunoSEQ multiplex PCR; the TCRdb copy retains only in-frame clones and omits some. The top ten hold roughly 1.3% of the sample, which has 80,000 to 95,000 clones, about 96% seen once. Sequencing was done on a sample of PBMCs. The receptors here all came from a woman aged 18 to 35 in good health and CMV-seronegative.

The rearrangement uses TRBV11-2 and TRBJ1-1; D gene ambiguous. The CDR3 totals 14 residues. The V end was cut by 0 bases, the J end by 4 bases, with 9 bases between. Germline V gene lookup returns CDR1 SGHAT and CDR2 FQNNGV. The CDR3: CASSLEGRATEAFF. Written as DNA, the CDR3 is TGTGCCAGCAGCTTAGAAGGGCGGGCCACTGAAGCTTTCTTT.

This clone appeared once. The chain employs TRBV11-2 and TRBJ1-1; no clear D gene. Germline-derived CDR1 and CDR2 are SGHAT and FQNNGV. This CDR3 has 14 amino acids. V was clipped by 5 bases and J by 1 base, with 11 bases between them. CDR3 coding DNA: TGTGCCAGCAGCCGCTACACAGCGAACACTGAAGCTTTCTTT. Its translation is CASSRYTANTEAFF.